This is a list of T cell receptor beta chains from one sample in a study of blood T cell repertoires in COVID-19. Data came from immunoSEQ multiplex PCR; TCRdb stores just in-frame clones and leaves some out. In the table there are 200,000 to 250,000 clones, around 80% of which are singletons. The specimen sequenced was peripheral blood. These receptors were collected from an elderly woman with active or convalescent COVID-19. The CDR3 runs from the conserved cysteine through the conserved F or W. D genes are given only for firm matches. The size field is filled for only some rows; it gives once, few, many or a size class.

v_gene	d_gene	abundance	j_gene	CDR3nt	CDR3aa
TRBV29-1	.	.	TRBJ1-2	TGCGCCGGCACGGGTTCTAACTATGGCTACACCTTC	CAGTGSNYGYTF
TRBV5-8	TRBD2	.	TRBJ2-1	TGTGCCAGCAGCCACGGGACTAGCGGTTACAATGAGCAGTTCTTC	CASSHGTSGYNEQFF
TRBV4-1	TRBD1	many	TRBJ1-2	TGCGCCAGCAGCCAGAGGGACAGAGGGCTTGGCTACACCTTC	CASSQRDRGLGYTF
TRBV30	.	.	TRBJ1-3	TGTGCCTGGGCGAGGGAAAACACCATATATTTT	CAWARENTIYF
TRBV9	.	.	TRBJ1-6	TGTGCCAGCAGCCCGAGGGCAGAGAATTCACCCCTCCACTTT	CASSPRAENSPLHF
TRBV19	TRBD1	few	TRBJ2-7	TGTGCCAGTAGAGCAGAAGGACAGGGGAGATACGAGCAGTACTTC	CASRAEGQGRYEQYF
TRBV7-9	TRBD1	.	TRBJ2-5	TGTGCCAGCAGCTTCACAGGGGACGGGGAGACCCAGTACTTC	CASSFTGDGETQYF
TRBV11-1	.	.	TRBJ2-3	TGTGCCAGCAGCTCCCAAATGCGGACAGATACGCAGTATTTT	CASSSQMRTDTQYF
TRBV18	TRBD1	.	TRBJ1-1	TGTGCCAGCTCACCACAAGCAGGGGGCGCGGTCACTGAAGCTTTCTTT	CASSPQAGGAVTEAFF
TRBV6-2/TRBV6-3	TRBD1	few	TRBJ1-2	TGTGCCAGCAGTTACTCGGGGGGACAGACCCCTCGAGGCTACACCTTC	CASSYSGGQTPRGYTF
TRBV5-4	.	.	TRBJ1-6	TGTGCCAGCAGCTTGGGGGGGCGAGGGTCACCCCTCCACTTT	CASSLGGRGSPLHF
TRBV2	.	.	TRBJ2-3	TGTGCCAGCAGTGAAGCCGTCCTAGCGCCAGATACGCAGTATTTT	CASSEAVLAPDTQYF
TRBV4-1	TRBD1	once	TRBJ1-5	TGCGCCAGCAGCCAAGAGACAGGGGACCTCAATCAGCCCCAGCATTTT	CASSQETGDLNQPQHF
TRBV6-5	.	.	TRBJ1-5	TGTGCCAGCAGCCAAAATAGCAATCAGCCCCAGCATTTT	CASSQNSNQPQHF
TRBV9	TRBD2	.	TRBJ2-5	TGTGCCAGCAGCGTAGTATCTAGCGGGGAGACCCAGTACTTC	CASSVVSSGETQYF
TRBV5-1	TRBD2	.	TRBJ2-1	TGCGCCAGCAGCTTGGGCGGGACTAGCGCATACAATGAGCAGTTCTTC	CASSLGGTSAYNEQFF
TRBV2	.	.	TRBJ2-5	TGTGCCAGCAGTGAAGGTCTTCGGGAGACCCAGTACTTC	CASSEGLRETQYF
TRBV5-1	.	.	TRBJ2-1	TGCGCCAGCAGCTTGGTGGCAGGGGGGAATGAGCAGTTCTTC	CASSLVAGGNEQFF
TRBV5-4	.	once	TRBJ1-6	TGTGCCAGCAGCGGCGCGGCGGTGAATTCACCCCTCCACTTT	CASSGAAVNSPLHF
TRBV24-1	TRBD1	.	TRBJ1-4	TGTGCCACCAGTGATTGGGGGGGACAGGGTGAGAGTGAAAAACTGTTTTTT	CATSDWGGQGESEKLFF
TRBV2	TRBD2	.	TRBJ2-3	TGTGCCAGCAGTGAAGCGGCTAGCGGGGTGGCGCAGTATTTT	CASSEAASGVAQYF
TRBV28	TRBD1	.	TRBJ1-1	TGTGCCACGTGCGACAGGGCCAATTCGTTTGCTTTCTTT	CATCDRANSFAFF
TRBV28	.	.	TRBJ1-5	TGTGCCAGCAGTTTCTCGGGGAGGAGCAATCAGCCCCAGCATTTT	CASSFSGRSNQPQHF